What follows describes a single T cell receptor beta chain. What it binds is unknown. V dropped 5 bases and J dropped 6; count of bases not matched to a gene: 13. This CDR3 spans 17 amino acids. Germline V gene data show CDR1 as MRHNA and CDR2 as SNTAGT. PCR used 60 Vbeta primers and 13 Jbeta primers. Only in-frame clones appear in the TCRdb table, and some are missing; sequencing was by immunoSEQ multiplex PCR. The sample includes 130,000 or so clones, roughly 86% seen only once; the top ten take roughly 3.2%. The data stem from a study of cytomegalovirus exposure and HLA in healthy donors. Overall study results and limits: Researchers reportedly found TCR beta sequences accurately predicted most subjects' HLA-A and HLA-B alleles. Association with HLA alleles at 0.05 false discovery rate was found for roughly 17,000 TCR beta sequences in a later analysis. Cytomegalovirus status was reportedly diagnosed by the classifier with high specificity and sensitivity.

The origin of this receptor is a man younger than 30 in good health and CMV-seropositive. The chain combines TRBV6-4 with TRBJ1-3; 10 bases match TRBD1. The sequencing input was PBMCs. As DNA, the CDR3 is TGTGCCAGCAGTCCCTCCCCATGGACAGGGGGTGAAAACACCATATATTTT. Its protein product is CASSPSPWTGGENTIYF.